Sequencing of this T cell receptor (beta chain) was carried out in a study of shared clonotypes between healthy human individuals. For the study at large: Plates per donor: three CD4 naive, three CD4 memory, two CD8 naive, one CD8 memory.

Assay used: immunoSEQ multiplex PCR; TCRdb lists only in-frame clones, some missing. The table includes around 700,000 clones, 60% to 75% detected once. There were only Caucasian adults among the donors, and all lived in Nashville, Tennessee. Trimming removed 6 bases from V and 5 bases from J; junction bases left unmatched: 3. The CDR3 extends over 13 amino acids. Germline CDR1 and CDR2: SGHNT and YENEEA. The receptor was isolated from a woman aged 25 to 39 in good health. The rearrangement joins TRBV11-3 to TRBJ2-3; 9 bases map to TRBD1. The sample was memory CD4+ T cells sorted from blood. Subset defined: CD45RA-negative fraction. The CDR3 protein is CASSTTGGDTQYF. DNA for the CDR3: TGTGCCAGCAGTACGACAGGGGGAGATACGCAGTATTTT.